The clone carrying this T cell receptor beta chain was seen a handful of times. This sample was included in a study of blood T cell repertoires in COVID-19. Study context: COVID-19 samples, acute and convalescent, were from the United States, Italy and Spain. Sources were T cells, B-cell-depleted T cells, or PBMCs; the material itself was cDNA or gDNA.

Seattle patients were enrolled during active infection and followed longitudinally. V lost 4 bases and J lost 5; bases outside the gene matches: 8. The CDR3 runs 14 residues. Germline assignment: CDR1 SGHRS and CDR2 YFSETQ. In the source study's methods: Reference gene primer amplification yielded estimated nucleated cell counts. The assay was immunoSEQ multiplex PCR, and TCRdb's table has in-frame clones only and misses some. Clone size and V and J calls were adopted from that table, with D and trimming inferred from the DNA. The repertoire has tens of thousands of clones, roughly 90% of them found once; the top ten carry roughly 5%.

The chain combines TRBV5-1 with TRBJ2-7, with TRBD1 matching 8 bases. The sequencing input was peripheral blood. The receptor was derived from a man in his 60s with COVID-19, enrolled during active disease. The CDR3 DNA reads as TGCGCCAGCAGCCAAGGACAGGGTTTCGACGAGCAGTACTTC. It specifies CASSQGQGFDEQYF. The complete variable domain, with remaining parts taken from reference TRBV5-1 and TRBJ2-7, reads KAGVTQTPRYLIKTRGQQVTLSCSPISGHRSVSWYQQTPGQGLQFLFEYFSETQRNKGNFPGRFSGRQFSNSRSEMNVSTLELGDSALYLCASSQGQGFDEQYFGPGTRLTVT.